This T cell receptor beta chain was sequenced for a study of T cells and Merkel cell carcinoma outcomes. Assay used: immunoSEQ multiplex PCR; TCRdb lists only in-frame clones, some missing. The sample consists of around 4,500 clones, almost 95% of them appearing once. This clone was detected once. As yet, its antigen is unknown. General study points: Repertoire plus T-cell density reportedly predicted Merkel cell carcinoma outcomes.

The J segment lost 7 bases and the V segment lost 1 base, leaving 13 bases of the junction unmatched. CDR3 length equals 17 residues. The germline V gene encodes CDR1 SGHRS and CDR2 YFSETQ. Sequenced input: tumor tissue from Merkel cell carcinoma. This sequence joins TRBV5-1 and TRBJ1-2; TRBD1 aligns across 10 bases. The TCR comes from a human donor with Merkel cell carcinoma. Written as DNA, the CDR3 is TGCGCCAGCAGCTTGAGACAGGGGGCCCCTCAAAAGGGTGGCTACACCTTC. It is translated as CASSLRQGAPQKGGYTF.